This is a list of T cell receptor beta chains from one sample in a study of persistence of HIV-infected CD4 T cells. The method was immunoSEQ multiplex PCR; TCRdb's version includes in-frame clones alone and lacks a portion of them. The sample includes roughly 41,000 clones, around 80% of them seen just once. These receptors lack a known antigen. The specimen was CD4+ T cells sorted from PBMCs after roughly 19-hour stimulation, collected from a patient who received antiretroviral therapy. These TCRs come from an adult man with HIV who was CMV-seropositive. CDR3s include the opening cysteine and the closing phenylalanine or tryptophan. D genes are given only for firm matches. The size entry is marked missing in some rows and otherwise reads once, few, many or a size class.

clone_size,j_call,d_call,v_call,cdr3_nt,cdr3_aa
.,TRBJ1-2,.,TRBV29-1,TGCAGCGTTGAAGATAGAGGGCAGCTCGGTGGCTACACCTTC,CSVEDRGQLGGYTF
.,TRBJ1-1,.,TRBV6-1,TGTGCCAGCAGTGAATCGGGGCACGCTGAAGCTTTCTTT,CASSESGHAEAFF
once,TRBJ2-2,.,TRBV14,TGTGCCAGCAGCCAGGTCAACACCGGGGAGCTGTTTTTT,CASSQVNTGELFF
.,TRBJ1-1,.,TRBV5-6,TGTGCCAGCAGCTTAAACAGGAGGACTGAAGCTTTCTTT,CASSLNRRTEAFF
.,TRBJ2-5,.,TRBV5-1,TGCGCCAGCAGCGCCCAGGGGAGGGAGACCCAGTACTTC,CASSAQGRETQYF
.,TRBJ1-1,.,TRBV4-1,TGCGCCAGCAGCCGTGTTCCGAACACTGAAGCTTTCTTT,CASSRVPNTEAFF
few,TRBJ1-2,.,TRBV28,TGTGCCAGCAGTTTGGGGTCAGGTGTCTACCAGAGCTTC,CASSLGSGVYQSF
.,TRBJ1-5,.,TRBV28,TGTGCCAGCAGTCGACGGGACTTTTATAGCAATCAGCCCCAGCATTTT,CASSRRDFYSNQPQHF
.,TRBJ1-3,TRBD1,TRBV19,TGTGCCAGCTTAGGACAGGGGTCAGGAAACACCATATATTTT,CASLGQGSGNTIYF
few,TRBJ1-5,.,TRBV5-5,TGTGCCAGCAGCTTGGGACCGAATAGCAATCAGCCCCAGCATTTT,CASSLGPNSNQPQHF
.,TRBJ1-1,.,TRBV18,TGTGCCAGCTCACCACCGGGGGGCTGGGGCCACACTGAAGCTTTCTTT,CASSPPGGWGHTEAFF
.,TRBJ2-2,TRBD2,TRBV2,TGTGCCAGCAGTGATTGGACTAGGCGGAACACCGGGGAGCTGTTTTTT,CASSDWTRRNTGELFF
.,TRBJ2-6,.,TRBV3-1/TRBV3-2,TGTGCCAGCAGCCAGTTCTTAGGGGCTGGGGCCAACGTCCTGACTTTC,CASSQFLGAGANVLTF
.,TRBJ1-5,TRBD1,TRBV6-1,TGTGCCAGCAGTGAGCACAGGGGGCAAGGCCAGCCCCAGCATTTT,CASSEHRGQGQPQHF